This TCR beta chain was observed in a study of cytomegalovirus exposure and HLA in healthy donors. Regarding the study as a whole: Diagnosis of cytomegalovirus status made by the classifier reportedly showed high specificity and sensitivity. Under in vitro conditions, a few CMV-associated chains were confirmed as specific for CMV antigens. An analysis that came later showed most CMV-associated TCR beta chains appearing HLA-restricted.

This CDR3 region has 13 residues. Germline V gene lookup returns CDR1 MDHEN and CDR2 SYDVKM. The V end was cut by 6 bases, the J end by 5 bases, with 14 bases between. 13 Jbeta primers and 60 Vbeta primers were used for the PCR. Produced via immunoSEQ multiplex PCR; TCRdb's table is partial and in-frame only. The table records over 140,000 clones, 70% to 85% of them present only once. Note on this clone: Its antigen is as yet unknown.

This rearrangement joins TRBV28 to TRBJ2-7, with D tentatively TRBD2 (6 bases). The TCR originated in a man aged 30 to 45 in good health and CMV-seropositive. The sequencing sample was made of PBMCs. The CDR3 spells CASRPGVNDEQYF. DNA for the CDR3: TGTGCCAGCAGGCCGGGAGTAAACGACGAGCAGTACTTC. Supplemented by reference TRBV28 and TRBJ2-7, the full variable domain reads DVKVTQSSRYLVKRTGEKVFLECVQDMDHENMFWYRQDPGLGLRLIYFSYDVKMKEKGDIPEGYSVSREKKERFSLILESASTNQTSMYLCASRPGVNDEQYFGPGTRLTVT.